This entry describes one T cell receptor (beta chain). Its matching antigen is unknown. At the time of sampling, donors were nominally healthy, though unrecorded immune exposures were likely. This record belongs to a study of cytomegalovirus exposure and HLA in healthy donors. General observations from the study: A later analysis reportedly identified an Asian-associated ancestry cluster as carrying fewer N-insertions than the roughly 700-donor mean.

The ends were cut back, 8 bases at V and 1 base at J, with 12 bases in the middle. The length of the CDR3 is 13 residues. Germline CDR1 PRHDT, CDR2 FYEKMQ (reference sequence). In the PCR, 60 Vbeta and 13 Jbeta primers were used. Method: immunoSEQ multiplex PCR; TCRdb's copy keeps in-frame clones and lacks some. The repertoire holds approximately 220,000 clones, with around four fifths as singletons. This chain connects TRBV13 to TRBJ2-7; a possible D gene is TRBD1 (6 bases). The material sequenced was PBMCs. The sequence came from a boy aged 2 to 10 in good health and CMV-seronegative. The CDR3 spells CASGGAGSYEQYF. The CDR3 DNA reads TGTGCCAGCGGGGGCGCAGGGTCCTACGAGCAGTACTTC.